The rows below give T cell receptor beta chains drawn from one sample of a study of Tregs in tolerant kidney transplant recipients. The data were produced by immunoSEQ multiplex PCR, yet TCRdb's version contains in-frame clones alone and is incomplete. The table includes roughly 70,000 clones, roughly 84% detected once. The sequencing input was CD4+ T cells from blood. Receptors were obtained from a human donor in good health. The CDR3 runs from the conserved cysteine through the conserved F or W. D genes are given only for firm matches. Size tells how often a clone was seen (once, few, many) or the class of an expanded clone, and some rows leave it out.

cdr3_nt: TGTGCCATCAGTGGACGTACGAACACTGAAGCTTTCTTT
cdr3_aa: CAISGRTNTEAFF
clone_size: once
v_call: TRBV10-3
d_call: .
j_call: TRBJ1-1

cdr3_nt: TGTGCCAGCTCACCGGGACAGCACCTATACACTGAAGCTTTCTTT
cdr3_aa: CASSPGQHLYTEAFF
clone_size: once
v_call: TRBV18
d_call: TRBD1
j_call: TRBJ1-1

cdr3_nt: TGTGCCAGCATCCTAAGCGGGGGGGCATTTGAGACCCAGTACTTC
cdr3_aa: CASILSGGAFETQYF
clone_size: .
v_call: TRBV7-9
d_call: TRBD2
j_call: TRBJ2-5

cdr3_nt: TGTGCCAGCGGACGGACTGGGAGGACCGGGGAGCTGTTTTTT
cdr3_aa: CASGRTGRTGELFF
clone_size: few
v_call: TRBV7-2
d_call: .
j_call: TRBJ2-2

cdr3_nt: TGTGCCAGCGTAGAGGGGCCTGACAGGGGCTATGGCTACACCTTC
cdr3_aa: CASVEGPDRGYGYTF
clone_size: .
v_call: TRBV28
d_call: TRBD1
j_call: TRBJ1-2

cdr3_nt: TGTGCCAGCACCCGAGCGGCGGGAAATGGCTACACCTTC
cdr3_aa: CASTRAAGNGYTF
clone_size: once
v_call: TRBV27
d_call: .
j_call: TRBJ1-2

cdr3_nt: TGTGCCAGCAGTAGAGAGAGGGCGAACACTGAAGCTTTCTTT
cdr3_aa: CASSRERANTEAFF
clone_size: .
v_call: TRBV2
d_call: .
j_call: TRBJ1-1

cdr3_nt: TGTGCCAGCAGCCCTTCTGGCTCCTACGAGCAGTACTTC
cdr3_aa: CASSPSGSYEQYF
clone_size: .
v_call: TRBV5-4
d_call: .
j_call: TRBJ2-7

cdr3_nt: TGTGCCAGCACGGGGACAGGGTGGTACGAGCAGTACTTC
cdr3_aa: CASTGTGWYEQYF
clone_size: .
v_call: TRBV2
d_call: TRBD1
j_call: TRBJ2-7

cdr3_nt: TGCGCCAGCAGCGCGATAGGGGCGGGAGCCACAGATACGCAGTATTTT
cdr3_aa: CASSAIGAGATDTQYF
clone_size: .
v_call: TRBV5-1
d_call: TRBD2
j_call: TRBJ2-3

cdr3_nt: TGTGCCAGCAGCCAAGGACTAGCATCCGGGGAGCTGTTTTTT
cdr3_aa: CASSQGLASGELFF
clone_size: .
v_call: TRBV13
d_call: TRBD2
j_call: TRBJ2-2

cdr3_nt: TGTGCCAGCAGCCCGGTCAATCGTCGGTCCACATACGAGCAGTACTTC
cdr3_aa: CASSPVNRRSTYEQYF
clone_size: .
v_call: TRBV11-2
d_call: .
j_call: TRBJ2-7

cdr3_nt: TGTGCCAGCAGCTTAGCGGGGGGCTCGGAATCACCCCTCCACTTT
cdr3_aa: CASSLAGGSESPLHF
clone_size: .
v_call: TRBV7-2
d_call: .
j_call: TRBJ1-6

cdr3_nt: TGTGCCAGCGCCCTGAGTCACACCGGGGAGCTGTTTTTT
cdr3_aa: CASALSHTGELFF
clone_size: .
v_call: TRBV6-4
d_call: .
j_call: TRBJ2-2

cdr3_nt: TGCGCCAGCAGCCAAGATCGGCGGGGGGGCACAGATACGCAGTATTTT
cdr3_aa: CASSQDRRGGTDTQYF
clone_size: .
v_call: TRBV4-3
d_call: TRBD2
j_call: TRBJ2-3

cdr3_nt: TGTGCCAGCTCACCTGTGACTGACGAACCCCCGTACTTC
cdr3_aa: CASSPVTDEPPYF
clone_size: .
v_call: TRBV18
d_call: .
j_call: TRBJ2-7

cdr3_nt: TGCAGCGGTGGACACCCCGAGGCTGAAGCTTTCTTT
cdr3_aa: CSGGHPEAEAFF
clone_size: .
v_call: TRBV29-1
d_call: .
j_call: TRBJ1-1

cdr3_nt: TGTGCCAGCAGCACCGGACTAGCGGGAGGGCCGGTGACCCAGTACTTC
cdr3_aa: CASSTGLAGGPVTQYF
clone_size: .
v_call: TRBV7-2
d_call: TRBD2
j_call: TRBJ2-5

cdr3_nt: TGTGCCAGCAGCTCCAAAGCCCCTACTACCTACGAGCAGTACTTC
cdr3_aa: CASSSKAPTTYEQYF
clone_size: .
v_call: TRBV7-8
d_call: .
j_call: TRBJ2-7

cdr3_nt: TGTGCCAGCAGACGGACAGGGTCGGGTGAGCAGTTCTTC
cdr3_aa: CASRRTGSGEQFF
clone_size: .
v_call: TRBV25-1
d_call: TRBD1
j_call: TRBJ2-1

cdr3_nt: TGTGCCAGCAGCCGAGACAGGGATGATGGAAACACCATATATTTT
cdr3_aa: CASSRDRDDGNTIYF
clone_size: .
v_call: TRBV11-3
d_call: TRBD1
j_call: TRBJ1-3

cdr3_nt: TGTGCCAGCAGCTTAAGGTTTTCCGAAGAGACCCAGTACTTC
cdr3_aa: CASSLRFSEETQYF
clone_size: .
v_call: TRBV7-2
d_call: .
j_call: TRBJ2-5

cdr3_nt: TGTGCCAGCAGCCCGGGACGGCTGTCCTACAATGAGCAGTTCTTC
cdr3_aa: CASSPGRLSYNEQFF
clone_size: .
v_call: TRBV7-9
d_call: .
j_call: TRBJ2-1

cdr3_nt: TGCAGCGTTGTAGGGGGGACAGGGACCGGGACGAGGCCTTTCTTT
cdr3_aa: CSVVGGTGTGTRPFF
clone_size: .
v_call: TRBV29-1
d_call: TRBD1
j_call: TRBJ1-1

cdr3_nt: TGTGCCAGCAGCTTAGTTGGCTACAATGAGCAGTTCTTC
cdr3_aa: CASSLVGYNEQFF
clone_size: .
v_call: TRBV7-6
d_call: .
j_call: TRBJ2-1

cdr3_nt: TGCAGCGTTGGGGTGCGAGGAACCTACTACAATGAGCAGTTCTTC
cdr3_aa: CSVGVRGTYYNEQFF
clone_size: .
v_call: TRBV29-1
d_call: .
j_call: TRBJ2-1

cdr3_nt: TGTGCCAGCAGCTTATGGACAGGGGGCACTGAAGCTTTCTTT
cdr3_aa: CASSLWTGGTEAFF
clone_size: .
v_call: TRBV7-8
d_call: TRBD1
j_call: TRBJ1-1

cdr3_nt: TGTGCCAGCAGCAGTGGAGGAGGTAGCGGGAGGAGCTCCTACGAGCAGTACTTC
cdr3_aa: CASSSGGGSGRSSYEQYF
clone_size: .
v_call: TRBV7-9
d_call: TRBD2
j_call: TRBJ2-7

cdr3_nt: TGTGCCAGCAGCTTTAGCGGGCTAAGAGAGACCCAGTACTTC
cdr3_aa: CASSFSGLRETQYF
clone_size: .
v_call: TRBV7-2
d_call: TRBD2
j_call: TRBJ2-5

cdr3_nt: TGTGCCAGCAGCGATAAGGGGAGCACAGATACGCAGTATTTT
cdr3_aa: CASSDKGSTDTQYF
clone_size: once
v_call: TRBV9
d_call: .
j_call: TRBJ2-3

cdr3_nt: TGTGCCAGCAGCCCCGGACAGGGAGGGACTAATGAAAAACTGTTTTTT
cdr3_aa: CASSPGQGGTNEKLFF
clone_size: .
v_call: TRBV5-4
d_call: TRBD1
j_call: TRBJ1-4

cdr3_nt: TGTGCCAGCAAACTAGCGGGGAACACCGGGGAGCTGTTTTTT
cdr3_aa: CASKLAGNTGELFF
clone_size: .
v_call: TRBV2
d_call: TRBD2
j_call: TRBJ2-2

cdr3_nt: TGTGCCAGCAGCTTAGAATCTGCAACTAATGAAAAACTGTTTTTT
cdr3_aa: CASSLESATNEKLFF
clone_size: .
v_call: TRBV5-6
d_call: .
j_call: TRBJ1-4

cdr3_nt: TGCGCCAGCAGCCGAGGGGTCTTACGTGAAAAACTGTTTTTT
cdr3_aa: CASSRGVLREKLFF
clone_size: .
v_call: TRBV4-3
d_call: .
j_call: TRBJ1-4

cdr3_nt: TGTGCCAGCAACAGACAGGGCAACACTGAAGCTTTCTTT
cdr3_aa: CASNRQGNTEAFF
clone_size: .
v_call: TRBV25-1
d_call: TRBD1
j_call: TRBJ1-1

cdr3_nt: TGTGCCAGCAGCCTCGGGACAGGGCCTGAAGCTTTCTTT
cdr3_aa: CASSLGTGPEAFF
clone_size: .
v_call: TRBV9
d_call: TRBD1
j_call: TRBJ1-1

cdr3_nt: TGTGCCAGCAGTGAAAGAATGGGAGGGGCCCAGCTCCACTTT
cdr3_aa: CASSERMGGAQLHF
clone_size: .
v_call: TRBV2
d_call: .
j_call: TRBJ1-6

cdr3_nt: TGTGCCAGCAGTCCCAACCGAGGGCATTCAGATACGCAGTATTTT
cdr3_aa: CASSPNRGHSDTQYF
clone_size: .
v_call: TRBV27
d_call: .
j_call: TRBJ2-3

cdr3_nt: TGTGCCAGTAGGCGGGGACAGAACGACCTCAATGGCTACACCTTC
cdr3_aa: CASRRGQNDLNGYTF
clone_size: .
v_call: TRBV19
d_call: TRBD1
j_call: TRBJ1-2

cdr3_nt: TGCGCCAGCAGCCAAGATCCCCAGGGGGCGCAATACGAGCAGTACTTC
cdr3_aa: CASSQDPQGAQYEQYF
clone_size: .
v_call: TRBV4-1
d_call: TRBD1
j_call: TRBJ2-7

cdr3_nt: TGTGCCAGCAGCCCTGACAGGGGAGCCTACGAGCAGTACTTC
cdr3_aa: CASSPDRGAYEQYF
clone_size: .
v_call: TRBV5-4
d_call: TRBD1
j_call: TRBJ2-7

cdr3_nt: TGTGCCAGCTCAAAACAGGGTGCGGGAGAAGAGACCCAGTACTTC
cdr3_aa: CASSKQGAGEETQYF
clone_size: .
v_call: TRBV18
d_call: .
j_call: TRBJ2-5

cdr3_nt: TGCGCCAGCAGCTTTTCGTCAGCCCTGAACACTGAAGCTTTCTTT
cdr3_aa: CASSFSSALNTEAFF
clone_size: .
v_call: TRBV5-1
d_call: .
j_call: TRBJ1-1

cdr3_nt: TGTGCCAGCAGCGGCCGGGACAGGAATGAAAAACTGTTTTTT
cdr3_aa: CASSGRDRNEKLFF
clone_size: .
v_call: TRBV9
d_call: TRBD1
j_call: TRBJ1-4

cdr3_nt: TGTGCCATCTCCCTTGGGGATACGCAGTATTTT
cdr3_aa: CAISLGDTQYF
clone_size: few
v_call: TRBV2
d_call: .
j_call: TRBJ2-3

cdr3_nt: TGTGCCAGCAGCCCCCAACGGGGCCCTTACGAGCAGTACTTC
cdr3_aa: CASSPQRGPYEQYF
clone_size: once
v_call: TRBV7-9
d_call: .
j_call: TRBJ2-7